This T cell receptor beta chain was identified in a study of blood T cells in healthy people across ages. Primed by a sample-barcoded 5' primer and a J-beta primer mix, a second PCR proceeded for about 6 to 11 cycles. TCRdb recomputed calls from the 5' RACE reads with MiXCR, one row per CDR3 protein. The sample includes fewer than 1,200,000 distinct CDR3 sequences, approximately 25% of them seen just once. This clonotype turned up a few times. The V end lost 4 bases, the J end lost 5 bases, and 21 bases lay between the germline ends. Germline CDR1 reads MGHRA; CDR2 reads YSYEKL. This CDR3 comprises 18 residues. The sample was also linked to a second study, of T cells of mothers and their children.

Source material: blood. The sequence came from a girl aged 2-10 years in good health. V is TRBV4-1 and J is TRBJ1-6, with a tentative D call TRBD1 (5 bases). The chain's CDR3 is CASSPGNFRDQNNSPLHF. The CDR3 DNA reads as TGCGCCAGCAGCCCCGGTAACTTCCGGGACCAGAATAATTCACCCCTCCACTTT.